These 31 T cell receptor beta chains originate from one sample sequenced in a study of shared clonotypes between healthy human individuals (dated by TCRdb to the early 2020s). The library was generated by the immunoSEQ multiplex PCR assay. Not all clones reach the TCRdb copy of this immuneACCESS table, which keeps in-frame sequences only. Checked studies attribute under half of the gap to unresolved V genes and leave the rest unexplained. The sample table holds 1,400,000 or so clones, of which 98% to 99% were seen once. Clones ranked in the top ten supply around 0.33% of the sample. The sequenced sample consisted of naive CD4+ T cells sorted from blood. The label giving this sample's cell subset or site can be read as: CD45RA+ positively selected. The receptor set was obtained from a man younger than 40 in good health.

CDR3 in DNA: TGCGCCAGCAGCTTGGTGGGGGACAGGGTGAACACCATATATTTT. Its translation is CASSLVGDRVNTIYF. The rearrangement uses TRBV5-1 and TRBJ1-3; 9 bases line up with TRBD1. V shed 0 bases and J 7 bases; nucleotides not matched to a gene: 5. The germline gives CDR1 SGHRS, CDR2 YFSETQ. The length of the CDR3 is 15 residues.

J is TRBJ1-4 and V is TRBV28; 8 bases are a match to TRBD1. CDR3 size: 14 residues. With V trimmed by 6 bases and J by 7 bases, 7 bases remained unmatched. Germline V gene data show CDR1 as MDHEN and CDR2 as SYDVKM. CDR3 bases: TGTGCCAGCAGGTTACAGGGGGGGGGTGAAAAACTGTTTTTT. This translates into CASRLQGGGEKLFF.

The rearrangement links TRBV19 to TRBJ2-7, with a weak D call TRBD1 (5 bases). Trimming took off 3 bases at V and 3 bases at J, with 12 bases between the two ends. The CDR3 length is 14 residues. Germline V gene sequence: CDR1 LNHDA, CDR2 SQIVND (reference sequence). CDR3 in amino acids: CASSIRGTNYEQYF. Here the CDR3 DNA reads TGTGCCAGTAGTATTAGGGGCACAAACTACGAGCAGTACTTC.

The chain links TRBV5-1 to TRBJ2-1; 9 nucleotides agree with TRBD2. CDR3 length: 17 residues. The V segment lost 0 bases and the J segment 2 bases; nucleotides outside the gene matches: 6. CDR1 and CDR2 (germline): SGHRS, YFSETQ. This CDR3 reads CASSLAATSGAYNEQFF. CDR3 DNA sequence: TGCGCCAGCAGCTTGGCCGCGACTAGCGGAGCCTACAATGAGCAGTTCTTC.

The chain has TRBV10-2 and TRBJ1-4, with TRBD1 matching over 9 bases. V shed 3 bases, J shed 8 bases, and the junction held 10 bases outside the gene matches. There are 16 residues in the CDR3. Germline V CDR1 and CDR2: WSHSY, SAAADI. CDR3 sequence: CASSDPPLGTGEKLFF. CDR3 DNA: TGCGCCAGCAGTGACCCCCCCCTCGGGACAGGGGAAAAACTGTTTTTT.

The gene calls are TRBV10-3 and TRBJ1-4; D gene ambiguous. V was clipped by 9 bases and J by 0 bases, with 8 bases between them. The germline gives CDR1 ENHRY, CDR2 SYGVKD. The CDR3 covers 13 residues. CDR3 residues: CAIQSTTNEKLFF. CDR3 coding DNA: TGTGCCATACAGAGCACAACTAATGAAAAACTGTTTTTT.

The CDR3 nucleotides read TGTGCCAGCAGCTTAGCGCGGACAGGGGTCTACGATACGCAGTATTTT. Translated: CASSLARTGVYDTQYF. The J gene is TRBJ2-3, the V gene TRBV11-2; 9 nucleotides agree with TRBD1. V gave up 1 base and J gave up 6 bases; unmatched junction bases: 8. The V gene's germline CDR1 is SGHAT and CDR2 FQNNGV. This CDR3 comprises 16 residues.

The chain couples TRBV7-8 to TRBJ2-1, with 8 bases identical to TRBD2. The CDR3 is 15 residues long. Per the germline V gene, CDR1 is SGHVS and CDR2 is FQNEAQ. Trimming took 5 bases from V and 3 from J; bases not matched to a gene: 6. CDR3 loop: CASSASGSFYNEQFF. CDR3 nucleotides: TGTGCCAGCAGCGCCAGCGGGAGCTTCTACAATGAGCAGTTCTTC.

The chain couples TRBV6-5 to TRBJ2-7; 10 bases line up with TRBD1. V was pared by 7 bases and J by 4 bases, with 10 bases of the junction left unmatched. The CDR3 is 15 residues long. CDR1 and CDR2 (germline): MNHEY, SVGAGI. The DNA for the CDR3 is TGTGCCAGCACTGTCAGTCCGGGACAGGGGTACGAGCAGTACTTC. Its protein product is CASTVSPGQGYEQYF.

The gene calls are TRBV11-1 and TRBJ2-5; maybe TRBD2 (5 bases). V lost 3 bases, J lost 1 base, and 6 bases lay in between. Germline V lookup: CDR1 SGHAT, CDR2 FQDESV (reference sequence). The CDR3 is 13 amino acids. The chain's CDR3 is CASSFAGQETQYF. Here the CDR3 DNA reads TGTGCCAGCAGCTTTGCGGGCCAAGAGACCCAGTACTTC.

The chain's CDR3 is CAWSRGQGTTNEKLFF. Written as DNA, the CDR3 is TGTGCCTGGAGCCGGGGACAGGGGACCACTAATGAAAAACTGTTTTTT. The J gene is TRBJ1-4, the V gene TRBV30, with 10 bases identical to TRBD1. Per germline, CDR1 GTSNPN and CDR2 SVGIG (reference sequence). Trimming took 3 bases from V and 2 from J; bases not matched to a gene: 6. The CDR3 consists of 16 residues.

Turning to this clone: The same CDR3 also results from other DNA sequences found in this sample. V is TRBV18 and J is TRBJ1-5; D is unresolved. The germline gives CDR1 KGHSH, CDR2 LQKENI. The CDR3 sequence is 14 residues long. Trimming took off 3 bases at V and 1 base at J, with 7 bases between the two ends. CDR3 in DNA: TGTGCCAGCTCACCGGGCAGGAGCAATCAGCCCCAGCATTTT. Its translation: CASSPGRSNQPQHF.

The chain carries TRBV27 and TRBJ2-7; the match to TRBD2 covers 9 bases. Germline assignment: CDR1 MNHEY and CDR2 SMNVEV (reference sequence). With 5 bases clipped from V and 5 bases from J, the junction kept 7 bases outside the gene matches. The CDR3 is made up of 14 amino acids. CDR3 sequence: CASSQAGGTDEQYF. The CDR3 coding sequence is TGTGCCAGCAGTCAAGCGGGAGGTACGGACGAGCAGTACTTC.

With regard to this clone: The same CDR3 also results from other DNA sequences found in this sample. This chain joins TRBV5-1 and TRBJ2-5; D gene ambiguous. The CDR3 loop spans 14 amino acids. Germline CDR1 is SGHRS and CDR2 is YFSETQ. V was clipped by 0 bases and J by 2 bases, with 8 bases between them. The CDR3 DNA sequence: TGCGCCAGCAGCTTGGCCGCTGGGCAAGAGACCCAGTACTTC. It codes for CASSLAAGQETQYF.

The CDR3 loop is CASSRSTQGISNQPQHF. The CDR3 nucleotides are TGTGCCAGCTCACGGTCTACGCAGGGGATTAGCAATCAGCCCCAGCATTTT. The J gene is TRBJ1-5, the V gene TRBV18; D might be TRBD1 (6 bases). The germline CDR1 and CDR2 sequences are KGHSH and LQKENI. V was pared by 4 bases and J by 0 bases, with 16 bases between. The CDR3 has 17 amino acids. Looking up the rest from reference TRBV18 and TRBJ1-5 gives the full variable domain: NAGVMQNPRHLVRRRGQEARLRCSPMKGHSHVYWYRQLPEEGLKFMVYLQKENIIDESGMPKERFSAEFPKEGPSILRIQQVVRGDSAAYFCASSRSTQGISNQPQHFGDGTRLSIL.

V gene TRBV2 combines with J gene TRBJ1-5; TRBD1 aligns across 8 bases. The V and J ends lost 6 bases and 4 bases, in that order; junction bases with no gene match: 8. CDR1 and CDR2 (germline): SNHLY, FYNNEI. This CDR3 spans 15 amino acids. CDR3 sequence: CASSATGVRNQPQHF. DNA of the CDR3: TGTGCCAGCAGCGCGACAGGGGTAAGAAATCAGCCCCAGCATTTT.

V is TRBV5-6 and J is TRBJ2-1; 14 bases match TRBD2. Germline trimming cut 5 bases from V and 10 bases from J; bases unmatched to any gene: 5. The germline V gene has CDR1 SGHDT and CDR2 YYEEEE. CDR3 size: 14 residues. In nucleotides, the CDR3 is TGTGCCAGCAGGGGACTAGCGGGAGTCGGGGAGCAGTTCTTC. Amino acid sequence: CASRGLAGVGEQFF.

The V gene is TRBV6-6, the J gene TRBJ1-5, with TRBD1 matching over 7 bases. The junction had 6 bases not matched to a gene; V was cut back by 7 bases and J by 3 bases. The V gene's germline CDR1 is MNHNY and CDR2 SVGAGI (reference sequence). The CDR3 spans 14 residues. The CDR3 sequence is CASTVGQYNQPQHF. The CDR3 bases are TGTGCCAGCACCGTGGGACAGTACAATCAGCCCCAGCATTTT.

The chain couples TRBV5-1 to TRBJ2-2; 7 bases are shared with TRBD1. J was trimmed by 8 bases and V by 4 bases; bases with no gene match: 8. The CDR3 sequence is 14 residues long. Germline-derived CDR1 and CDR2 are SGHRS and YFSETQ. The CDR3 sequence: CASSVGQIEGELFF. The DNA of the CDR3 is TGCGCCAGCAGCGTGGGACAGATCGAGGGGGAGCTGTTTTTT.

J is TRBJ1-4 and V is TRBV19; perhaps TRBD1 as D (5 bases). The germline gives CDR1 LNHDA, CDR2 SQIVND (reference sequence). V dropped 4 bases and J dropped 4 bases, with 13 bases sitting between them. CDR3 size: 15 residues. CDR3: CASSTMGRLNEKLFF. Written as DNA, the CDR3 is TGTGCCAGTAGTACAATGGGACGGCTTAATGAAAAACTGTTTTTT.

The chain recombines TRBV7-3 with TRBJ2-2; D may be TRBD2 (6 bases). Per the germline V gene, CDR1 is SGHTA and CDR2 is FQGTGA. The V and J ends lost 3 bases and 4 bases respectively, with 12 bases between them. The CDR3 has 15 residues. CDR3 sequence reads: CASSLGGGGTGELFF. For the CDR3, the DNA is TGTGCCAGCAGCTTGGGAGGAGGTGGCACCGGGGAGCTGTTTTTT.

The count of this clone is one. The J gene is TRBJ1-1, the V gene TRBV4-3; a possible D gene is TRBD1 (5 bases). The CDR3 has 15 amino acids. The V end was cut by 2 bases, the J end by 0 bases, with 10 bases between. CDR1 and CDR2 from the germline V gene are LGHNA and YSLEER. The CDR3 coding sequence is TGCGCCAGCAGCCAAACGACAGCAATGAACACTGAAGCTTTCTTT. It encodes CASSQTTAMNTEAFF.

The gene calls are TRBV5-1 and TRBJ2-7; TRBD1 aligns across 8 bases. The V and J ends lost 4 bases and 3 bases, in that order; junction bases with no gene match: 6. Germline V lookup: CDR1 SGHRS, CDR2 YFSETQ. The CDR3 runs 14 residues. Written as DNA, the CDR3 is TGCGCCAGCAGCCCGGGACAGGACAACTACGAGCAGTACTTC. It specifies CASSPGQDNYEQYF.

Details on this clone: The same CDR3 is also encoded by other DNA sequences in this sample. The chain uses TRBV20-1 and TRBJ2-7; tentatively, D is TRBD1 or TRBD2 (5 bases each). The CDR3 consists of 11 residues. Trimming removed 5 bases at V and 2 bases at J, with 7 bases between. Per germline, CDR1 DFQATT and CDR2 SNEGSKA (reference sequence). The CDR3 is CSAGTTYEQYF. CDR3 nucleotide sequence: TGCAGTGCTGGGACGACCTACGAGCAGTACTTC.

This chain links TRBV18 with TRBJ2-4; the match to TRBD2 covers 7 bases. The CDR3 runs to 17 residues. The V gene end was trimmed by 2 bases and the J gene end by 2 bases; junction bases not matched to a gene: 9. The germline V gene has CDR1 KGHSH and CDR2 LQKENI. The CDR3 DNA sequence: TGTGCCAGCTCACCATCCCCTCGGGGAGGGACCAAAAACATTCAGTACTTC. Residues: CASSPSPRGGTKNIQYF.

In its sample, this clone was seen once. The chain is built from TRBV6-1 and TRBJ2-2, with 8 nucleotides matching TRBD1. CDR3 size: 15 residues. CDR1 is MNHNS, CDR2 SASEGT, per germline. V shed 5 bases and J 5 bases; nucleotides not matched to a gene: 7. For the CDR3, the DNA is TGTGCCAGCAGTACCCGGGACAGGACAACCGGGGAGCTGTTTTTT. Translating it yields CASSTRDRTTGELFF.

J is TRBJ2-7 and V is TRBV15; D assignment may be TRBD1 or TRBD2 (6 bases each). Germline CDR1 and CDR2: LNHNV and YYDKDF (reference sequence). V dropped 1 base and J dropped 0 bases, with 10 bases sitting between them. The CDR3 is 15 residues long. The DNA of the CDR3 is TGTGCCACCAGCAGAGGGGGGGCCGGCTCCTACGAGCAGTACTTC. The encoded protein is CATSRGGAGSYEQYF.

The V gene is TRBV15, the J gene TRBJ1-5; D ambiguous. V was shortened by 0 bases and J by 0 bases, with 9 bases between the two germline ends. Germline-derived CDR1 and CDR2 are LNHNV and YYDKDF (reference sequence). The CDR3 sequence is 16 residues long. The CDR3 protein is CATSRDWVYSNQPQHF. The CDR3 nucleotides read TGTGCCACCAGCAGAGATTGGGTTTATAGCAATCAGCCCCAGCATTTT. The whole variable domain, remainder taken from reference TRBV15 and TRBJ1-5, is DAMVIQNPRYQVTQFGKPVTLSCSQTLNHNVMYWYQQKSSQAPKLLFHYYDKDFNNEADTPDNFQSRRPNTSFCFLDIRSPGLGDTAMYLCATSRDWVYSNQPQHFGDGTRLSIL.

This clone was picked up one time. This sequence joins TRBV5-5 and TRBJ2-7, with 13 nucleotides matching TRBD2. V trimming: 4 bases; J trimming: 8 bases; junction bases outside the gene matches: 12. This CDR3 contains 16 residues. Germline CDR1 SGHKS, CDR2 YYEKEE (reference sequence). CDR3 loop: CASSAGLAGTVVKQYF. The DNA for the CDR3 is TGTGCCAGCAGCGCGGGACTAGCGGGAACAGTAGTCAAGCAGTACTTC.

The gene calls are TRBV13 and TRBJ2-7; D is unclear. V was trimmed by 0 bases and J by 0 bases, leaving 9 bases between them. The CDR3 length is 15 residues. Per the germline V gene, CDR1 is PRHDT and CDR2 is FYEKMQ (reference sequence). The CDR3 bases are TGTGCCAGCAGCTTAGGCTTGGCAGACTCCTACGAGCAGTACTTC. It is translated as CASSLGLADSYEQYF.

This chain uses TRBV6-5 with TRBJ2-3; D ambiguous. The V gene lost 2 bases and the J gene lost 2 bases, with 5 bases spanning the gap. Per the germline V gene, CDR1 is MNHEY and CDR2 is SVGAGI. This CDR3 has 13 residues. In DNA, the CDR3 is TGTGCCAGCAGTTACCGTTCCACAGATACGCAGTATTTT. It yields the protein CASSYRSTDTQYF.